This is a list of T cell receptor beta chains from one sample in a study of blood T cell repertoires in COVID-19. Assay: immunoSEQ multiplex PCR; the TCRdb copy retains only in-frame clones and omits some. The sample has roughly 130,000 clones, 84% seen once. Material: peripheral blood. The receptors shown here come from a man aged 30 to 39 with COVID-19, enrolled during active disease. Both conserved end residues are trimmed from each CDR3. Each record gives: V gene, J gene, CDR3 protein.

v_gene: TRBV7-2; j_gene: TRBJ2-1; CDR3aa: ASSFRTGTYNEQF
v_gene: TRBV30; j_gene: TRBJ1-2; CDR3aa: AFLTGRHYGYT
v_gene: TRBV5-1; j_gene: TRBJ1-1; CDR3aa: ASSLQGGGTEAF
v_gene: TRBV28; j_gene: TRBJ1-4; CDR3aa: ASSLNRGTNEKLF
v_gene: TRBV4-2; j_gene: TRBJ2-7; CDR3aa: ASSQGGLAGIPEQY
v_gene: TRBV7-9; j_gene: TRBJ2-5; CDR3aa: ASSFSNQETQY
v_gene: TRBV11-3; j_gene: TRBJ2-7; CDR3aa: ASSLDQGTGLGEQY
v_gene: TRBV29-1; j_gene: TRBJ2-2; CDR3aa: SVASTGELF
v_gene: TRBV28; j_gene: TRBJ2-7; CDR3aa: ASSSSRVFYYEQY
v_gene: TRBV6-5; j_gene: TRBJ2-1; CDR3aa: ASSYAASGSEYEQF
v_gene: TRBV5-4; j_gene: TRBJ1-1; CDR3aa: ASSSPERMNTEAF
v_gene: TRBV27; j_gene: TRBJ1-6; CDR3aa: ASSLKRVSVNSPLH
v_gene: TRBV18; j_gene: TRBJ1-3; CDR3aa: ASSPSGTGAILRNTIY
v_gene: TRBV6-5; j_gene: TRBJ2-7; CDR3aa: ASSKRENSYEQY
v_gene: TRBV11-1; j_gene: TRBJ2-5; CDR3aa: ASRKNGLAGETQY
v_gene: TRBV9; j_gene: TRBJ2-7; CDR3aa: ASSVGQGNYEQY
v_gene: TRBV3-1/TRBV3-2; j_gene: TRBJ2-3; CDR3aa: ASSQALAGTDTQY
v_gene: TRBV14; j_gene: TRBJ1-2; CDR3aa: ASSQTGDDGYT
v_gene: TRBV11-3; j_gene: TRBJ2-2; CDR3aa: ASSHWDSKNGELF
v_gene: TRBV24-1; j_gene: TRBJ2-7; CDR3aa: ATSDDGGRHEQY
v_gene: TRBV18; j_gene: TRBJ2-3; CDR3aa: AVRRTSGTDTQY
v_gene: TRBV7-9; j_gene: TRBJ1-3; CDR3aa: ASSLGTQGSGNTIY
v_gene: TRBV10-3; j_gene: TRBJ1-2; CDR3aa: AISESNARGYT
v_gene: TRBV3-1/TRBV3-2; j_gene: TRBJ2-7; CDR3aa: ASSQKRTSSSEQY
v_gene: TRBV7-2; j_gene: TRBJ2-1; CDR3aa: ASSRRQGQSYNEQF
v_gene: TRBV30; j_gene: TRBJ1-2; CDR3aa: AWSPGVGYT
v_gene: TRBV6-6; j_gene: TRBJ2-3; CDR3aa: ASSRHRGRDTQY
v_gene: TRBV28; j_gene: TRBJ1-2; CDR3aa: ASTLQGYGYT